This T cell receptor beta chain appears in the sequencing data of a study of blood T cell repertoires in COVID-19. Study members were between about 18 and 95 years old and lived in around 24 US regions. Cohorts were determined from participant-reported clinical history. All recovered Cohort 3 donors got two negative PCRs, got clearance, or saw symptom resolution. The protocol was immunoSEQ multiplex PCR, while the TCRdb copy is restricted to in-frame clones and leaves out a portion. The table lists 250,000 to 300,000 clones, around 90% of them singletons. Germline-derived CDR1 and CDR2 are SGHVS and FNYEAQ. The CDR3 runs to 16 residues. V lost 5 bases to trimming and J lost 0 bases, with 16 bases between them.

Sequences were obtained from PBMCs or T cells enriched from blood (not recorded which). The V and J genes are TRBV7-6 and TRBJ2-5, with D possibly matching TRBD2 (6 bases). The TCR sequence derives from a woman in her twenties or thirties who had recovered from COVID-19. DNA for the CDR3: TGTGCCAGCAGCCGTCCCGGGGGAGTGGACCAAGAGACCCAGTACTTC. As protein: CASSRPGGVDQETQYF.